The 22 T cell receptor beta chains presented below share a single source sample, sequenced in a study of blood T cell repertoires in COVID-19. Profiled with immunoSEQ multiplex PCR; TCRdb holds only in-frame clones, not every one. The data contain a few hundred thousand clones, 70% to 90% of them seen just once; the ten biggest clones take up about 3%. The sequencing input was peripheral blood. These receptors all stem from a woman aged 25 to 39 with active or convalescent COVID-19.

The chain joins TRBV4-3 to TRBJ2-2, with 8 bases aligning to TRBD1. J lost 0 bases, V lost 2 bases, and 5 bases had no gene match. This CDR3 has 17 residues. Germline CDR1 is LGHNA and CDR2 is YSLEER. CDR3: CASSQSPQGANTGELFF. Written as DNA, the CDR3 is TGCGCCAGCAGCCAATCCCCACAGGGGGCGAACACCGGGGAGCTGTTTTTT.

The rearrangement joins TRBV3-1 (or the pseudogene TRBV3-2) to TRBJ1-1; D may be TRBD1 (6 bases). This CDR3 spans 16 amino acids. CDR1 LGHDT and CDR2 YNNKEL come from the germline V gene (reference sequence). V was clipped by 4 bases and J by 2 bases, with 17 bases between them. This chain's CDR3 is CASSLSPGTRNTEAFF. DNA for the CDR3: TGTGCCAGCAGCCTGAGCCCCGGGACACGAAACACTGAAGCTTTCTTT.

The J gene is TRBJ2-1, the V gene TRBV27, with D tentatively TRBD1 (8 bases). V shed 5 bases and J shed 3 bases, with 14 bases lying between them. From germline, CDR1 is MNHEY and CDR2 SMNVEV (reference sequence). The CDR3 loop spans 15 amino acids. The CDR3 DNA follows: TGTGCCAGCAGTGTGACAGGGGACTACTACAATGAGCAGTTCTTC. This encodes CASSVTGDYYNEQFF.

This chain connects TRBV30 to TRBJ1-1, with D perhaps TRBD1 (6 bases). V was trimmed by 7 bases and J by 1 base, leaving 13 bases between them. The germline V gene encodes CDR1 GTSNPN and CDR2 SVGIG (reference sequence). The CDR3 has 13 amino acids. The CDR3 protein is CALKAGENTEAFF. DNA for the CDR3: TGTGCCTTGAAGGCAGGGGAGAACACTGAAGCTTTCTTT.

The rearrangement uses TRBV9 and TRBJ1-2; 7 positions match TRBD1. The CDR3 is made up of 14 amino acids. After removal of 4 bases from V and 0 bases from J, the junction contained 3 bases not matched to a gene. The germline gives CDR1 SGDLS, CDR2 YYNGEE. CDR3 DNA sequence: TGTGCCAGCAGCCGGACAGGAGCTAACTATGGCTACACCTTC. Translating gives CASSRTGANYGYTF.

The rearrangement uses TRBV28 and TRBJ1-5; 7 bases line up with TRBD1. After removal of 3 bases from V and 3 bases from J, the junction contained 2 bases not matched to a gene. The CDR3 is 14 residues long. Germline lookup yields CDR1 MDHEN and CDR2 SYDVKM. CDR3 DNA sequence: TGTGCCAGCAGTTTGACAGGGCCCAATCAGCCCCAGCATTTT. This codes for CASSLTGPNQPQHF. The whole variable domain, remainder taken from reference TRBV28 and TRBJ1-5, is DVKVTQSSRYLVKRTGEKVFLECVQDMDHENMFWYRQDPGLGLRLIYFSYDVKMKEKGDIPEGYSVSREKKERFSLILESASTNQTSMYLCASSLTGPNQPQHFGDGTRLSIL.

V and J are TRBV7-2 and TRBJ1-1; D is ambiguous. The CDR3 sequence is 16 residues long. Trimming stripped 2 bases from V and 0 bases from J, with 13 bases between. The V gene's germline CDR1 is SGHTA and CDR2 FQGNSA. This chain's CDR3 is CASSLMGSRMNTEAFF. The CDR3 DNA sequence: TGTGCCAGCAGCTTAATGGGTTCCAGGATGAACACTGAAGCTTTCTTT.

This chain links TRBV28 with TRBJ1-6; 9 positions agree with TRBD1. In germline, CDR1 is MDHEN, CDR2 SYDVKM. There are 16 residues in the CDR3. Losses at the gene ends were 6 bases for V and 7 bases for J; bases not matched to a gene: 10. The CDR3 DNA sequence: TGTGCCAGCAGATCTACAGGGGGCCTGGGGAATTCACCCCTCCACTTT. Protein sequence: CASRSTGGLGNSPLHF. Complete variable domain (other parts from reference TRBV28 and TRBJ1-6): DVKVTQSSRYLVKRTGEKVFLECVQDMDHENMFWYRQDPGLGLRLIYFSYDVKMKEKGDIPEGYSVSREKKERFSLILESASTNQTSMYLCASRSTGGLGNSPLHFGNGTRLTVT.

The chain carries TRBV2 and TRBJ2-5; D gene ambiguous. V gave up 5 bases and J gave up 1 base, with 8 bases separating them. Per germline, CDR1 SNHLY and CDR2 FYNNEI. CDR3 length equals 13 residues. CDR3 sequence (DNA): TGTGCCAGCAGTTTTCCTAGCCAAGAGACCCAGTACTTC. Protein: CASSFPSQETQYF. Supplemented by reference TRBV2 and TRBJ2-5, the full variable domain reads EPEVTQTPSHQVTQMGQEVILRCVPISNHLYFYWYRQILGQKVEFLVSFYNNEISEKSEIFDDQFSVERPDGSNFTLKIRSTKLEDSAMYFCASSFPSQETQYFGPGTRLLVL.

This clone was recorded once. The gene calls are TRBV5-6 and TRBJ2-3; a possible D gene is TRBD2 (6 bases). The CDR3 loop spans 16 amino acids. With 4 bases removed from V and 0 bases from J, the gap between germline ends came to 15 bases. CDR1 and CDR2 from the germline V gene are SGHDT and YYEEEE. DNA of the CDR3: TGTGCCAGCAGCACGTCAAGCCTAGCGAGCACAGATACGCAGTATTTT. Residues: CASSTSSLASTDTQYF.

The V call is TRBV6-5, the J call TRBJ1-1, with D unclear. The CDR3 covers 11 residues. Trimming left V 6 bases short and J 10 bases short, with 12 bases between. CDR1 MNHEY and CDR2 SVGAGI come from the germline V gene. This CDR3 is CASRSLESAFF. CDR3 sequence (DNA): TGTGCCAGCAGATCCCTTGAGTCAGCTTTCTTT.

This chain joins TRBV5-1 and TRBJ2-6; TRBD2 matches 8 bases. The CDR3 covers 18 residues. The J segment lost 1 base and the V segment lost 4 bases, leaving 10 bases of the junction unmatched. Germline assignment: CDR1 SGHRS and CDR2 YFSETQ. CDR3 DNA: TGCGCCAGCAGCCCCCGGGGGGGTGATTATTCTGGGGCCAACGTCCTGACTTTC. Protein product: CASSPRGGDYSGANVLTF. The full variable domain, its missing parts supplied by reference TRBV5-1 and TRBJ2-6, is KAGVTQTPRYLIKTRGQQVTLSCSPISGHRSVSWYQQTPGQGLQFLFEYFSETQRNKGNFPGRFSGRQFSNSRSEMNVSTLELGDSALYLCASSPRGGDYSGANVLTFGAGSRLTVL.

The chain joins TRBV30 to TRBJ1-1; the D is unclear. This CDR3 contains 12 residues. Germline CDR1 and CDR2: GTSNPN and SVGIG (reference sequence). V lost 2 bases to trimming and J lost 4 bases, with 8 bases between them. The CDR3 spells CAWSIASTEAFF. The CDR3 DNA is TGTGCCTGGAGTATCGCGAGCACTGAAGCTTTCTTT.

V gene TRBV5-6 combines with J gene TRBJ2-5; weak D call: TRBD2 (6 bases). CDR3 length: 14 residues. Germline assignment: CDR1 SGHDT and CDR2 YYEEEE. Between the trimmed V and J ends, which lost 7 bases and 5 bases, there was a span of 18 bases. CDR3 in DNA: TGTGCCAGCCAAAAGGGCCCGGGGAGGGAGACCCAGTACTTC. It yields the protein CASQKGPGRETQYF.

The V call is TRBV7-2, the J call TRBJ1-6; D may be TRBD1 (5 bases). CDR3 length equals 14 residues. The germline V gene has CDR1 SGHTA and CDR2 FQGNSA. Trimming removed 5 bases at V and 10 bases at J, with 15 bases between. The CDR3 DNA sequence: TGTGCCAGCAGCCGGGGGGACGTCGGGTCACCCCTCCACTTT. This encodes CASSRGDVGSPLHF.

This clone was found once. This rearrangement joins TRBV28 to TRBJ1-4, with 9 bases that match TRBD1. The V gene end was trimmed by 6 bases and the J gene end by 8 bases; junction bases not matched to a gene: 7. The CDR3 length is 14 residues. The germline gives CDR1 MDHEN, CDR2 SYDVKM. This CDR3 is CASRPGQGEEKLFF. CDR3 DNA sequence: TGTGCCAGCAGGCCGGGACAGGGTGAAGAAAAACTGTTTTTT.

This clone was counted a single time. This sequence joins TRBV12-3 or TRBV12-4 and TRBJ1-4; a possible D gene is TRBD1 (5 bases). With 1 base removed from V and 5 bases from J, the gap between germline ends came to 5 bases. The CDR3 has 13 amino acids. Here the CDR3 DNA reads TGTGCCAGCAGTTTAGAGGGGAATGAAAAACTGTTTTTT. It specifies CASSLEGNEKLFF.

The chain recombines TRBV10-2 with TRBJ2-7, with a possible D match to TRBD1 (6 bases). V was cut by 3 bases and J by 5 bases, with 17 bases left in between. CDR3 length: 15 residues. Germline V lookup: CDR1 WSHSY, CDR2 SAAADI. CDR3 nucleotide sequence: TGCGCCAGCAGTGAACCGAGGGGGTCCAGCAACGAGCAGTACTTC. The encoded protein is CASSEPRGSSNEQYF.

The CDR3 reads CASTGPNGYTF. For the CDR3, the DNA is TGTGCCAGCACAGGGCCTAATGGCTACACCTTC. V is TRBV3-1 (or the pseudogene TRBV3-2) and J is TRBJ1-2; TRBD1 is a possible D gene (5 bases). The CDR3 is 11 amino acids. From germline, CDR1 is LGHDT and CDR2 YNNKEL (reference sequence). Trimming left V 7 bases short and J 6 bases short, with 9 bases between.

The chain employs TRBV10-3 and TRBJ1-1; the match to TRBD1 covers 8 bases. There are 16 residues in the CDR3. Germline V gene lookup returns CDR1 ENHRY and CDR2 SYGVKD. Trimming removed 6 bases from V and 1 base from J; junction bases left unmatched: 10. The CDR3 reads CAISNSGGYSNTEAFF. In DNA, the CDR3 is TGTGCCATCAGCAATTCAGGGGGCTACTCGAACACTGAAGCTTTCTTT.

This clone was seen just once. The chain is built from TRBV19 and TRBJ2-7; the D gene is possibly TRBD1 (5 bases). The CDR3 length is 14 residues. In germline, CDR1 is LNHDA, CDR2 SQIVND (reference sequence). V was pared by 3 bases and J by 5 bases, with 14 bases between. CDR3 sequence reads: CASSISGISNEQYF. The CDR3 DNA reads as TGTGCCAGTAGTATTTCAGGGATTTCGAACGAGCAGTACTTC.

The chain couples TRBV28 to TRBJ1-5; D may be TRBD1 (5 bases). Looked up from germline, CDR1 is MDHEN and CDR2 is SYDVKM. CDR3 size: 17 residues. Trimming took 7 bases from V and 3 from J, leaving 22 bases between them. CDR3 region: CASMVGRGIRTNQPQHF. The CDR3 bases are TGTGCCAGCATGGTGGGGCGGGGGATCAGGACCAATCAGCCCCAGCATTTT.